A single sample gave rise to the 27 T cell receptor beta chains below, sequenced in a study of blood T cell repertoires in COVID-19. Sequenced by immunoSEQ multiplex PCR; TCRdb stores in-frame clones only, minus some. There are about 97,000 clones in the sample; approximately 87% occur only once, and 15% lies in the top ten. Specimen: peripheral blood. The receptors shown here come from a human donor in a cohort sampled during active COVID-19.

This clone was counted between two and nine times. The rearrangement links TRBV29-1 to TRBJ2-6; 8 bases agree with TRBD1. CDR1 is SQVTM, CDR2 ANQGSEA, per germline. V trimming: 4 bases; J trimming: 3 bases; junction bases outside the gene matches: 8. This CDR3 has 16 amino acids. Here the CDR3 reads CSVGSGGVGGANVLTF. DNA for the CDR3: TGCAGCGTTGGGTCAGGGGGCGTCGGTGGGGCCAACGTCCTGACTTTC.

The chain is built from TRBV5-1 and TRBJ2-1; 11 bases map to TRBD2. Per the germline V gene, CDR1 is SGHRS and CDR2 is YFSETQ. The CDR3 is 16 residues long. V lost 0 bases and J lost 8; bases outside the gene matches: 7. The CDR3 is CASSLALAGGLDEQFF. Written as DNA, the CDR3 is TGCGCCAGCAGCTTGGCCCTAGCGGGGGGCCTGGATGAGCAGTTCTTC.

V is TRBV6-2 or TRBV6-3 and J is TRBJ1-2; TRBD1 is a possible D gene (5 bases). The CDR3 is 17 residues long. Trimming stripped 5 bases from V and 0 bases from J, with 19 bases between. Per the germline V gene, CDR1 is MNHEY and CDR2 is SVGEGT. The CDR3 loop reads CASSPFDRTSPNYGYTF. The CDR3 DNA follows: TGTGCCAGCAGTCCGTTCGACAGAACTTCTCCTAACTATGGCTACACCTTC.

This clone was counted between two and nine times. The chain is built from TRBV7-9 and TRBJ1-2; 7 nucleotides agree with TRBD1. The CDR3 is 14 residues long. Germline assignment: CDR1 SEHNR and CDR2 FQNEAQ (reference sequence). With 5 bases clipped from V and 6 bases from J, the junction kept 9 bases outside the gene matches. Here the CDR3 DNA reads TGTGCCAGCAGCGCCGCGCAGGGGGAAAATGGCTACACCTTC. Its protein is CASSAAQGENGYTF.

The rearrangement joins TRBV18 to TRBJ1-5; no definite D call. The CDR3 covers 15 residues. The germline CDR1 and CDR2 sequences are KGHSH and LQKENI. Trimming took 2 bases from V and 5 from J, leaving 13 bases between them. DNA of the CDR3: TGTGCCAGCTCACCATCAGCGGGAGGGTATCAGCCCCAGCATTTT. Protein sequence: CASSPSAGGYQPQHF.

J is TRBJ1-6 and V is TRBV5-4, with TRBD1 as a possible D gene (5 bases). With 4 bases removed from V and 7 bases from J, the gap between germline ends came to 15 bases. The length of the CDR3 is 15 residues. The germline V gene has CDR1 SGHNT and CDR2 YYREEE (reference sequence). Here the CDR3 DNA reads TGTGCCAGCAGCCTAACGGCTGGGGGGAATTCACCCCTCCACTTT. This sequence encodes CASSLTAGGNSPLHF.

The chain uses TRBV6-5 and TRBJ2-3; 9 bases map to TRBD1. There are 16 residues in the CDR3. V was clipped by 0 bases and J by 3 bases; unmatched bases: 4. Germline CDR1 is MNHEY and CDR2 is SVGAGI. CDR3 bases: TGTGCCAGCAGTTACTCCGTACAGGGGGCGACAGATACGCAGTATTTT. Amino acids: CASSYSVQGATDTQYF.

This clone has a handful of counts. The chain combines TRBV5-1 with TRBJ1-2; D not certain. Trimming left V 3 bases short and J 3 bases short, with 12 bases between. CDR1 is SGHRS and CDR2 is YFSETQ in the germline V gene. The CDR3 loop spans 14 amino acids. The CDR3: CASSSFGEDYGYTF. The CDR3 DNA sequence: TGCGCCAGCAGCTCCTTCGGGGAAGACTATGGCTACACCTTC.

V and J are TRBV5-1 and TRBJ2-1, with 7 nucleotides matching TRBD2. The CDR3 consists of 14 residues. Per germline, CDR1 SGHRS and CDR2 YFSETQ. Trimming removed 5 bases from V and 5 bases from J; junction bases left unmatched: 7. The CDR3 here is CASRGGTRNNEQFF. The DNA for the CDR3 is TGCGCCAGCAGGGGGGGGACGAGGAACAATGAGCAGTTCTTC.

The chain joins TRBV7-3 to TRBJ2-1; 15 nucleotides align to TRBD2. From germline, CDR1 is SGHTA and CDR2 FQGTGA. V was pared by 4 bases and J by 9 bases, with 10 bases of the junction left unmatched. The CDR3 extends over 17 amino acids. This chain's CDR3 is CASSYNPGLAGGGEQFF. As DNA, the CDR3 is TGTGCCAGCAGCTACAATCCGGGACTAGCGGGGGGTGGTGAGCAGTTCTTC.

The chain uses TRBV12-5 and TRBJ2-3; 11 bases align to TRBD2. Unmatched junction bases numbered 9, after V lost 4 bases and J lost 3 bases. CDR1 is LGHNT and CDR2 is FRNRAP in the germline V gene. The CDR3 contains 17 residues. The CDR3: CASGSGGLAGGTDTQYF. As DNA, the CDR3 is TGTGCTAGTGGTTCGGGAGGGCTAGCGGGGGGAACAGATACGCAGTATTTT. The whole variable domain, filled in from reference TRBV12-5 and TRBJ2-3, reads DARVTQTPRHKVTEMGQEVTMRCQPILGHNTVFWYRQTMMQGLELLAYFRNRAPLDDSGMPKDRFSAEMPDATLATLKIQPSEPRDSAVYFCASGSGGLAGGTDTQYFGPGTRLTVL.

This rearrangement joins TRBV4-1 to TRBJ2-6, with TRBD1 as a possible D gene (5 bases). The germline V and J ends were trimmed by 7 bases and 0 bases, with 16 bases remaining between them. Germline assignment: CDR1 MGHRA and CDR2 YSYEKL. The CDR3 loop spans 17 amino acids. Written as DNA, the CDR3 is TGCGCCAGCAAGAAAGGGGTAGATCGCTCTGGGGCCAACGTCCTGACTTTC. Its translation is CASKKGVDRSGANVLTF.

The genes are TRBV6-4 and TRBJ2-1; the match to TRBD1 covers 12 bases. The V gene's germline CDR1 is MRHNA and CDR2 SNTAGT. The CDR3 runs to 15 residues. The V and J ends lost 4 bases and 8 bases, in that order; junction bases with no gene match: 6. The CDR3 DNA reads as TGTGCCAGCAGTGCCACCGGGACAGGGGGCTATGAGCAGTTCTTC. Its translation: CASSATGTGGYEQFF.

A note on this clone: The CDR3 carries no conserved terminal phenylalanine or tryptophan, so it likely arises from a read error. No DNA is shown, since the ends of the CDR3 on it are uncertain; the CDR3 is the one TCRdb lists. The chain employs TRBV29-1 and TRBJ2-7; the table assigns TRBD1, which was not confirmed against the DNA. CDR1 and CDR2 (germline): SQVTM, ANQGSEA. Inclusive of both ends, the CDR3 amounts to 10 amino acids. The CDR3 loop is CSVEADRTYL.

This clone has more than one count but fewer than ten. This chain uses TRBV20-1 with TRBJ2-7, with D hard to call. The length of the CDR3 is 11 residues. Trimming removed 8 bases at V and 5 bases at J, with 13 bases between. CDR1 and CDR2 from the germline V gene are DFQATT and SNEGSKA (reference sequence). DNA for the CDR3: TGCAGTTCTACAAGTGGCCACGAGCAGTACTTC. It yields the protein CSSTSGHEQYF.

The chain combines TRBV7-2 with TRBJ2-3; 8 positions agree with TRBD2. This CDR3 has 18 residues. V was pared by 7 bases and J by 5 bases, with 20 bases of the junction left unmatched. Germline V gives CDR1 SGHTA, CDR2 FQGNSA. The CDR3 sequence: CASTPFPGGGKGGDTQYF. The CDR3 DNA reads as TGTGCCAGCACCCCTTTCCCGGGCGGGGGGAAGGGGGGAGATACGCAGTATTTT.

The V and J genes are TRBV24-1 and TRBJ2-2; 10 bases line up with TRBD1. CDR3 length: 16 residues. Germline loops: CDR1 KGHDR, CDR2 SFDVKD. Losses at the gene ends were 6 bases for V and 4 bases for J; bases not matched to a gene: 7. CDR3 sequence: CATSIPGQGFTGELFF. In DNA, the CDR3 is TGTGCCACCAGTATCCCGGGACAGGGGTTCACCGGGGAGCTGTTTTTT.

The chain has TRBV18 and TRBJ1-2, with D uncertain. Deletions cut 0 bases from V and 1 base from J, with 12 bases between. Germline V gives CDR1 KGHSH, CDR2 LQKENI. This CDR3 has 16 residues. CDR3 region: CASSPPGRPINYGYTF. DNA for the CDR3: TGTGCCAGCTCACCACCGGGGAGGCCGATTAACTATGGCTACACCTTC.

The chain recombines TRBV14 with TRBJ1-2; 9 bases map to TRBD1. V shed 0 bases and J 4 bases; nucleotides not matched to a gene: 3. This CDR3 has 15 amino acids. CDR1 and CDR2 (germline): SGHDN, FVKESK. CDR3 protein: CASSQDPTGGYGYTF. CDR3 bases: TGTGCCAGCAGCCAAGATCCGACAGGGGGCTATGGCTACACCTTC.

The gene calls are TRBV30 and TRBJ2-3; D remains unclear. From germline, CDR1 is GTSNPN and CDR2 SVGIG (reference sequence). V was trimmed by 7 bases and J by 6 bases, leaving 11 bases between them. The CDR3 covers 11 residues. The CDR3 DNA reads as TGTGCCTATTCAATCCCCGATACGCAGTATTTT. This gives the protein CAYSIPDTQYF.

The chain recombines TRBV3-1 (or the pseudogene TRBV3-2) with TRBJ2-1; 8 nucleotides align to TRBD2. Losses at the gene ends were 1 base for V and 6 bases for J; bases not matched to a gene: 5. The CDR3 has 15 residues. Looked up from germline, CDR1 is LGHDT and CDR2 is YNNKEL (reference sequence). The CDR3 loop reads CASSQAGGDFNEQFF. CDR3 coding DNA: TGTGCCAGCAGCCAAGCGGGAGGGGATTTCAATGAGCAGTTCTTC.

The chain links TRBV7-8 to TRBJ1-1; D uncertain. The CDR3 consists of 16 residues. Trimming stripped 2 bases from V and 1 base from J, with 14 bases between. Germline CDR1 is SGHVS and CDR2 is FQNEAQ. DNA of the CDR3: TGTGCCAGCAGCTTACGATTGGGGAGACCGAACACTGAAGCTTTCTTT. As protein: CASSLRLGRPNTEAFF.

The gene calls are TRBV3-1 (or the pseudogene TRBV3-2) and TRBJ2-7; 10 bases match TRBD2. CDR1 and CDR2 from the germline V gene are LGHDT and YNNKEL (reference sequence). The CDR3 spans 17 residues. V lost 4 bases, J lost 5 bases, and 14 bases stayed unmatched. CDR3 nucleotides: TGTGCCAGCAGCCGCCTGACTAGCGGGCTCAGTTTTAACGAGCAGTACTTC. It specifies CASSRLTSGLSFNEQYF.

This clone was seen a few times. This chain joins TRBV5-1 and TRBJ2-7; maybe TRBD1 (6 bases). There are 12 residues in the CDR3. Germline CDR1 reads SGHRS; CDR2 reads YFSETQ. The germline V and J ends were trimmed by 0 bases and 5 bases, with 6 bases remaining between them. This CDR3 is CASSLDRDEQYF. CDR3 bases: TGCGCCAGCAGCTTGGACAGGGACGAGCAGTACTTC.

The chain employs TRBV5-6 and TRBJ2-2, with 8 bases lining up with TRBD1. CDR1 and CDR2 from the germline V gene are SGHDT and YYEEEE. The CDR3 has 15 amino acids. The V and J ends lost 3 bases and 8 bases, in that order; junction bases with no gene match: 9. CDR3 region: CASSSWDRYRGELFF. The CDR3 nucleotides read TGTGCCAGCAGCTCCTGGGACAGGTACCGTGGGGAGCTGTTTTTT.

CDR3: CASSPAGSRGTDTQYF. The CDR3, as DNA: TGTGCCAGCTCACCTGCCGGGAGTCGGGGCACAGATACGCAGTATTTT. The chain is built from TRBV18 and TRBJ2-3; tentative D call: TRBD2 (6 bases). The CDR3 has 16 residues. In germline, CDR1 is KGHSH, CDR2 LQKENI. Deletions cut 3 bases from V and 1 base from J, with 14 bases between.

This clone has just a few counts. The chain uses TRBV7-9 and TRBJ1-6, with 8 positions matching TRBD1. Trimming removed 1 base from V and 10 bases from J; junction bases left unmatched: 12. The CDR3 has 17 amino acids. Germline V CDR1 and CDR2: SEHNR, FQNEAQ (reference sequence). This CDR3 reads CASSLGRGQVRVSPLHF. The CDR3, as DNA: TGTGCCAGCAGCTTAGGAAGGGGACAGGTTCGAGTCTCACCCCTCCACTTT.